Below are 21 T cell receptor beta chains sequenced from a single sample in a study of blood T cell repertoires in COVID-19. Profiled with immunoSEQ multiplex PCR; TCRdb holds only in-frame clones, not every one. The table records 300,000 to 400,000 clones, 87% of them present only once. The source material was peripheral blood. All receptors derive from a woman aged 45-65 years with COVID-19, enrolled during active disease.

This sequence joins TRBV24-1 and TRBJ2-2; 9 bases align to TRBD1. Germline V gene data show CDR1 as KGHDR and CDR2 as SFDVKD. This CDR3 spans 16 amino acids. V dropped 7 bases and J dropped 5; count of bases not matched to a gene: 10. The DNA for the CDR3 is TGTGCCACCAGCCGGGTCGGGACAGGGCGGACCGGGGAGCTGTTTTTT. Translation gives CATSRVGTGRTGELFF.

The chain is built from TRBV6-2 or TRBV6-3 and TRBJ1-5, with D tentatively TRBD1 (6 bases). The CDR3 is 17 residues long. The V and J ends lost 0 bases and 4 bases respectively, with 16 bases between them. Looked up from germline, CDR1 is MNHEY and CDR2 is SVGEGT. As DNA, the CDR3 is TGTGCCAGCAGTTACTCTCTTTCGGGGGGCGGTAATCAGCCCCAGCATTTT. Its protein is CASSYSLSGGGNQPQHF.

The rearrangement joins TRBV30 to TRBJ1-2; D is unresolved. Looked up from germline, CDR1 is GTSNPN and CDR2 is SVGIG (reference sequence). V was pared by 3 bases and J by 10 bases, with 15 bases between. CDR3 size: 12 residues. CDR3 sequence reads: CAWSSQAAYYTF. CDR3 bases: TGTGCCTGGAGCAGTCAGGCCGCGTACTACACCTTC.

The chain has TRBV9 and TRBJ2-3; 9 nucleotides line up with TRBD2. The CDR3 runs to 15 residues. Germline values: CDR1 SGDLS, CDR2 YYNGEE. J was trimmed by 6 bases and V by 2 bases; bases with no gene match: 7. CDR3 sequence: CASSVGGRAGDTQYF. CDR3 nucleotide sequence: TGTGCCAGCAGCGTCGGCGGGAGGGCCGGGGATACGCAGTATTTT.

The rearrangement links TRBV2 to TRBJ2-1; 10 bases line up with TRBD2. Germline CDR1 and CDR2: SNHLY and FYNNEI. J was trimmed by 8 bases and V by 3 bases; bases with no gene match: 7. This CDR3 has 15 amino acids. The CDR3 bases are TGTGCCAGCAGTGATAGGGCTAGCGGGAGTTATGAGCAGTTCTTC. Its protein product is CASSDRASGSYEQFF.

The chain recombines TRBV3-1 (or the pseudogene TRBV3-2) with TRBJ2-1, with 7 bases lining up with TRBD2. The CDR3 is made up of 19 amino acids. The trim removed 5 bases at V and 10 bases at J, leaving 26 bases unmatched. CDR1 is LGHDT and CDR2 is YNNKEL in the germline V gene (reference sequence). In DNA form, the CDR3 reads TGTGCCAGCAGCTATCTAATAGAGGAGCGGGATGGTGTAGGAGGAGAGCAGTTCTTC. It translates to CASSYLIEERDGVGGEQFF.

The chain joins TRBV7-3 to TRBJ2-5; 9 nucleotides align to TRBD2. This CDR3 is built from 16 residues. Germline lookup yields CDR1 SGHTA and CDR2 FQGTGA. The junction had 9 bases not matched to a gene; V was cut back by 3 bases and J by 4 bases. The CDR3 DNA follows: TGTGCCAGCAGCTTCCTGGGGCGGGAGGGAAGAGAGACCCAGTACTTC. The encoded protein is CASSFLGREGRETQYF.

This clone occurred once. This chain connects TRBV10-2 to TRBJ2-4; possibly TRBD1 for D (6 bases). The length of the CDR3 is 13 residues. CDR1 and CDR2 (germline): WSHSY, SAAADI. Deletions cut 4 bases from V and 13 bases from J, with 17 bases between. CDR3: CASSGSQTGLQYF. The CDR3 DNA reads as TGCGCCAGCAGTGGGAGTCAGACAGGCCTACAGTACTTC.

This clone is a singleton in its sample. The chain joins TRBV7-9 to TRBJ2-1; 11 positions agree with TRBD1. J was trimmed by 6 bases and V by 5 bases; bases with no gene match: 9. This CDR3 spans 16 amino acids. CDR1 and CDR2 (germline): SEHNR, FQNEAQ (reference sequence). The CDR3, as DNA: TGTGCCAGCAGCCCCCCCGGCGGGACAGGGGGCAATGAGCAGTTCTTC. Protein product: CASSPPGGTGGNEQFF.

The chain joins TRBV14 to TRBJ2-5; 7 bases map to TRBD2. V shed 4 bases, J shed 4 bases, and the junction held 12 bases outside the gene matches. CDR1 and CDR2 (germline): SGHDN, FVKESK. The CDR3 covers 16 residues. This CDR3 reads CASSPPGRRSAETQYF. Here the CDR3 DNA reads TGTGCCAGCAGCCCCCCCGGGAGGAGGTCGGCAGAGACCCAGTACTTC.

The table lists this clone with a count of one. The V call is TRBV7-3, the J call TRBJ2-2; the D gene is possibly TRBD1 (5 bases). This CDR3 spans 13 amino acids. The germline gives CDR1 SGHTA, CDR2 FQGTGA. V shed 8 bases and J shed 6 bases, with 13 bases lying between them. Here the CDR3 DNA reads TGTGCCAGCGCGACCCTCAGGGCCGGGGAGCTGTTTTTT. This translates into CASATLRAGELFF.

V is TRBV18 and J is TRBJ1-3, with D possibly TRBD1 on 5 matching bases. V was shortened by 3 bases and J by 0 bases, with 9 bases between the two germline ends. CDR1 and CDR2 from the germline V gene are KGHSH and LQKENI. This CDR3 has 15 amino acids. The CDR3 is CASSPGPSSGNTIYF. The CDR3 DNA reads TGTGCCAGCTCACCGGGGCCGAGCTCTGGAAACACCATATATTTT.

This rearrangement joins TRBV6-1 to TRBJ2-2; D not certain. CDR3 length: 16 amino acids. V lost 4 bases and J 0 bases, leaving 12 bases between the germline ends. In germline, CDR1 is MNHNS, CDR2 SASEGT. In DNA form, the CDR3 reads TGTGCCAGCAGTGTGCGGCCGAACGCGAACACCGGGGAGCTGTTTTTT. Its protein is CASSVRPNANTGELFF.

This clone was found a few times. V usage is TRBV4-1 and J usage is TRBJ2-7; 8 bases are a match to TRBD1. This CDR3 has 15 residues. Germline V lookup: CDR1 MGHRA, CDR2 YSYEKL. The trim removed 1 base at V and 6 bases at J, leaving 8 bases unmatched. CDR3 protein: CASSQGRQGAGEQYF. CDR3 coding DNA: TGCGCCAGCAGCCAAGGACGCCAGGGGGCTGGCGAGCAGTACTTC.

With regard to this clone: The identical CDR3 is also encoded by other nucleotide sequences in the sample. V is TRBV15 and J is TRBJ2-7, with D unclear. Per the germline V gene, CDR1 is LNHNV and CDR2 is YYDKDF (reference sequence). Trimming cost V 2 bases and J 7 bases, with 9 bases left between them. The length of the CDR3 is 12 residues. The CDR3 protein is CATSRPRGEQYF. The CDR3 DNA reads as TGTGCCACCAGCAGACCCCGAGGAGAGCAGTACTTC. Full variable domain (missing parts from reference TRBV15 and TRBJ2-7): DAMVIQNPRYQVTQFGKPVTLSCSQTLNHNVMYWYQQKSSQAPKLLFHYYDKDFNNEADTPDNFQSRRPNTSFCFLDIRSPGLGDTAMYLCATSRPRGEQYFGPGTRLTVT.

Of note for this clone: An end of the junction does not agree with germline; a read error may underlie this. V and J are TRBV7-9 and TRBJ2-7, with TRBD2 matching over 9 bases. CDR1 is SEHNR, CDR2 FQNEAQ, per germline (reference sequence). The CDR3 is 15 amino acids. The chain's CDR3 is CASSLTSGGLKGLDF. The CDR3 DNA follows: TGTGCCAGCAGCTTGACTAGCGGAGGACTAAAAGGGTTGGACTTC. The whole variable domain, remainder taken from reference TRBV7-9 and TRBJ2-7, is DTGVSQNPRHKITKRGQNVTFRCDPISEHNRLYWYRQTLGQGPEFLTYFQNEAQLEKSRLLSDRFSAERPKGSFSTLEIQRTEQGDSAMYLCASSLTSGGLKGLDFGPGTRLTVT.

The chain has TRBV19 and TRBJ1-2; 7 bases map to TRBD1. The CDR3 sequence is 14 residues long. CDR1 LNHDA and CDR2 SQIVND come from the germline V gene (reference sequence). Trimming cost V 5 bases and J 2 bases; bases outside gene matches: 5. CDR3 residues: CASSDRVSNYGYTF. The CDR3 DNA follows: TGTGCCAGTAGTGACAGGGTATCCAACTATGGCTACACCTTC.

This clone has just one count. The chain uses TRBV18 and TRBJ2-7, with D maybe TRBD1 (5 bases). The CDR3 has 14 residues. Trimming took 3 bases from V and 3 from J, leaving 12 bases between them. Germline-derived CDR1 and CDR2 are KGHSH and LQKENI. This CDR3 reads CASSPLDNNYEQYF. For the CDR3, the DNA is TGTGCCAGCTCACCCTTGGACAACAACTACGAGCAGTACTTC.

V gene TRBV29-1 combines with J gene TRBJ1-1; 10 bases map to TRBD1. Germline loops: CDR1 SQVTM, CDR2 ANQGSEA. This CDR3 is built from 14 residues. The junction had 7 bases not matched to a gene; V was cut back by 4 bases and J by 5 bases. The CDR3 loop is CSVGGTGERTEAFF. CDR3 nucleotides: TGCAGCGTTGGAGGGACAGGGGAGAGGACTGAAGCTTTCTTT.

This clone was detected only a few times. V and J are TRBV28 and TRBJ2-5, with 10 bases fitting TRBD2. The CDR3 has 14 residues. Per the germline V gene, CDR1 is MDHEN and CDR2 is SYDVKM. V was clipped by 5 bases and J by 3 bases; unmatched bases: 3. CDR3 sequence: CASSLSGREETQYF. The CDR3 DNA reads TGTGCCAGCAGTCTGAGCGGGAGGGAAGAGACCCAGTACTTC. Filled out from reference TRBV28 and TRBJ2-5, the complete variable domain reads DVKVTQSSRYLVKRTGEKVFLECVQDMDHENMFWYRQDPGLGLRLIYFSYDVKMKEKGDIPEGYSVSREKKERFSLILESASTNQTSMYLCASSLSGREETQYFGPGTRLLVL.

The chain recombines TRBV19 with TRBJ1-2; unclear D gene. Germline assignment: CDR1 LNHDA and CDR2 SQIVND (reference sequence). This CDR3 contains 13 residues. V was cut by 10 bases and J by 3 bases, with 15 bases left in between. The CDR3 loop is CATKGLQDYGYTF. As DNA, the CDR3 is TGTGCCACTAAAGGTTTGCAGGACTATGGCTACACCTTC.